Below are 23 T cell receptor beta chains sequenced from a single sample in a study of T cell repertoires in cytomegalovirus infection. TCRdb recomputed calls from the reads with MiXCR, one row per CDR3 protein. The sample holds about 240,000 distinct CDR3 sequences, roughly an eighth seen once. Material for sequencing was PBMCs. The receptor set was obtained from a human donor in good health (CMV status not recorded). Some clones in this sample may be carry-over from other donors' samples.

The rearrangement links TRBV7-6 to TRBJ2-1; 7 bases match TRBD2. V gave up 5 bases and J gave up 6 bases; unmatched junction bases: 10. Looked up from germline, CDR1 is SGHVS and CDR2 is FNYEAQ. The CDR3 is made up of 15 amino acids. The CDR3 DNA is TGTGCCAGCAGCCCGAGCGGGGTAGGAACCAATGAGCAGTTCTTC. Translated, it gives CASSPSGVGTNEQFF.

The chain joins TRBV19 to TRBJ1-1; TRBD1 matches 10 bases. V gave up 10 bases and J gave up 1 base; unmatched junction bases: 12. The CDR3 has 16 residues. Germline CDR1 is LNHDA and CDR2 is SQIVND (reference sequence). This CDR3 is CATRRSRDRGNTEAFF. The CDR3 nucleotides are TGTGCCACCCGTAGATCCCGGGACAGGGGGAACACTGAAGCTTTCTTT.

This clonotype appeared many times. V usage is TRBV6-2 or TRBV6-3 and J usage is TRBJ2-7, with 11 nucleotides matching TRBD2. CDR1 and CDR2 (germline): MNHEY, SVGEGT. CDR3 length: 16 amino acids. With V trimmed by 7 bases and J by 3 bases, 11 bases remained unmatched. CDR3 residues: CASTAPGLAVGYEQYF. CDR3 coding DNA: TGTGCCAGCACCGCCCCGGGACTAGCGGTTGGCTACGAGCAGTACTTC.

This clonotype was seen repeatedly, ten times or more. The J gene is TRBJ2-3, the V gene TRBV7-2, with 10 bases fitting TRBD2. This CDR3 is built from 19 residues. The J segment lost 3 bases and the V segment lost 1 base, leaving 13 bases of the junction unmatched. In germline, CDR1 is SGHTA, CDR2 FQGNSA. For the CDR3, the DNA is TGTGCCAGCAGCTTAGTATCTCGGGCTAGCGGGAGTCGGACAGATACGCAGTATTTT. Its protein is CASSLVSRASGSRTDTQYF.

Ten or more counts support this clonotype. The V and J genes are TRBV7-2 and TRBJ1-2; D unresolved. Looked up from germline, CDR1 is SGHTA and CDR2 is FQGNSA. Trimming left V 8 bases short and J 6 bases short, with 19 bases between. CDR3 length: 14 residues. This chain's CDR3 is CASRLAGPTNGYTF. The CDR3 nucleotides read TGTGCCAGCCGCCTAGCTGGGCCCACTAATGGCTACACCTTC.

In its sample, this clonotype was seen many times. The chain combines TRBV19 with TRBJ1-4; D not certain. CDR3 length equals 15 residues. V lost 7 bases, J lost 0 bases, and 12 bases lay in between. CDR1 and CDR2 from the germline V gene are LNHDA and SQIVND (reference sequence). DNA for the CDR3: TGTGCCAGTAAAAAGGGCTCCTCAACTAATGAAAAACTGTTTTTT. Protein product: CASKKGSSTNEKLFF.

V usage is TRBV5-1 and J usage is TRBJ2-7; D is unclear. This CDR3 spans 12 amino acids. Germline-derived CDR1 and CDR2 are SGHRS and YFSETQ. V shed 0 bases and J shed 6 bases, with 7 bases lying between them. CDR3 nucleotide sequence: TGCGCCAGCAGCTTGGCAAACAGCGAGCAGTACTTC. Translated: CASSLANSEQYF. The entire variable domain, with the rest obtained from reference TRBV5-1 and TRBJ2-7, is as follows: KAGVTQTPRYLIKTRGQQVTLSCSPISGHRSVSWYQQTPGQGLQFLFEYFSETQRNKGNFPGRFSGRQFSNSRSEMNVSTLELGDSALYLCASSLANSEQYFGPGTRLTVT.

This clonotype was observed at least ten times. This chain connects TRBV7-2 to TRBJ2-7, with a possible D match to TRBD2 (6 bases). The V gene's germline CDR1 is SGHTA and CDR2 FQGNSA. V gave up 0 bases and J gave up 0 bases, with 6 bases separating them. The CDR3 has 14 residues. The CDR3 DNA is TGTGCCAGCAGCTTAGCGGGAGGCTCCTACGAGCAGTACTTC. Its translation is CASSLAGGSYEQYF.

This clonotype was seen repeatedly, ten times or more. V and J are TRBV29-1 and TRBJ2-2, with 8 bases fitting TRBD2. Germline CDR1 SQVTM, CDR2 ANQGSEA. The CDR3 has 15 residues. V lost 6 bases, J lost 5 bases, and 11 bases stayed unmatched. The CDR3 coding sequence is TGCAGCGTCGAGCCCGGGGGGGCAGGTACCGGGGAGCTGTTTTTT. Protein product: CSVEPGGAGTGELFF.

This clonotype was counted ten times or more. The chain combines TRBV6-2 or TRBV6-3 with TRBJ2-7, with TRBD1 identical over 8 bases. The CDR3 length is 13 residues. Germline values: CDR1 MNHEY, CDR2 SVGEGT. V lost 8 bases, J lost 6 bases, and 9 bases stayed unmatched. The CDR3 protein is CASRPTGVGEQYF. DNA for the CDR3: TGTGCCAGCCGACCGACAGGGGTGGGCGAGCAGTACTTC.

This clonotype was counted ten times or more. This chain links TRBV28 with TRBJ2-3; 7 positions agree with TRBD1. The CDR3 sequence is 16 residues long. In germline, CDR1 is MDHEN, CDR2 SYDVKM. With 2 bases clipped from V and 2 bases from J, the junction kept 7 bases outside the gene matches. In nucleotides, the CDR3 is TGTGCCAGCAGTTTAATTGGGACAGCAGTCACAGATACGCAGTATTTT. Its protein product is CASSLIGTAVTDTQYF.

V is TRBV5-1 and J is TRBJ2-7, with a weak D call TRBD1 (6 bases). V gave up 0 bases and J gave up 5 bases, with 12 bases separating them. CDR3 length: 14 residues. Per germline, CDR1 SGHRS and CDR2 YFSETQ. The CDR3 is CASSLGQGFDEQYF. The CDR3 coding sequence is TGCGCCAGCAGCTTGGGTCAGGGGTTCGACGAGCAGTACTTC. Full variable domain (rest looked up from reference TRBV5-1 and TRBJ2-7): KAGVTQTPRYLIKTRGQQVTLSCSPISGHRSVSWYQQTPGQGLQFLFEYFSETQRNKGNFPGRFSGRQFSNSRSEMNVSTLELGDSALYLCASSLGQGFDEQYFGPGTRLTVT.

In its sample, this clonotype was seen a few times. V and J are TRBV24-1 and TRBJ2-5; no clear D. Trimming stripped 3 bases from V and 1 base from J, with 8 bases between. The CDR3 loop spans 14 amino acids. Germline V gives CDR1 KGHDR, CDR2 SFDVKD. The CDR3 loop is CATSDEAGQETQYF. In nucleotides, the CDR3 is TGTGCCACCAGTGATGAGGCTGGCCAAGAGACCCAGTACTTC.

This clonotype was seen a handful of times. The chain recombines TRBV6-2 or TRBV6-3 with TRBJ2-2, with 11 bases aligning to TRBD2. After removal of 6 bases from V and 4 bases from J, the junction contained 10 bases not matched to a gene. CDR1 is MNHEY, CDR2 SVGEGT, per germline. The CDR3 consists of 17 residues. The CDR3 DNA is TGTGCCAGCAGCCTGTACTTAGCGGGAGGGATCACCGGGGAGCTGTTTTTT. Translated, it gives CASSLYLAGGITGELFF.

This clonotype was seen at least ten times. As DNA, the CDR3 is TGCAGTGCTACAATCCCGGGCCCCTACGAGCAGTACTTC. Translated, it gives CSATIPGPYEQYF. V is TRBV20-1 and J is TRBJ2-7; the D is unclear. Germline V gives CDR1 DFQATT, CDR2 SNEGSKA (reference sequence). V was trimmed by 4 bases and J by 2 bases, leaving 12 bases between them. CDR3 length equals 13 residues.

This clonotype has a count of ten or more. The rearrangement links TRBV7-2 to TRBJ2-3, with D possibly being TRBD1 (6 bases). Between the trimmed V and J ends, which lost 8 bases and 0 bases, there was a span of 15 bases. This CDR3 is 15 amino acids long. Germline CDR1 is SGHTA and CDR2 is FQGNSA. Here the CDR3 DNA reads TGTGCCAGCGGGGGCGGCCCACCGAGCACAGATACGCAGTATTTT. Amino acids: CASGGGPPSTDTQYF.

V gene TRBV6-5 combines with J gene TRBJ2-7, with D perhaps TRBD1 (7 bases). V lost 0 bases and J 4 bases, leaving 19 bases between the germline ends. Germline V CDR1 and CDR2: MNHEY, SVGAGI. This CDR3 spans 17 amino acids. The CDR3 sequence is CASSYSARDSSAYEQYF. As DNA, the CDR3 is TGTGCCAGCAGTTACTCAGCGCGGGACAGTTCAGCTTACGAGCAGTACTTC.

The rearrangement joins TRBV27 to TRBJ1-1, with D tentatively TRBD1 (6 bases). CDR3 length equals 14 residues. Between the trimmed V and J ends, which lost 3 bases and 7 bases, there was a span of 15 bases. Germline V gene sequence: CDR1 MNHEY, CDR2 SMNVEV (reference sequence). CDR3 protein: CASSFTTGLYEAFF. CDR3 DNA: TGTGCCAGCAGTTTTACGACAGGCTTATATGAAGCTTTCTTT.

This clonotype was observed many times. The chain employs TRBV19 and TRBJ2-5; D remains unclear. This CDR3 is built from 14 residues. Germline CDR1 and CDR2: LNHDA and SQIVND (reference sequence). Trimming shortened V by 3 bases and J by 5 bases, and 13 bases separated the two germline ends. In DNA, the CDR3 is TGTGCCAGTAGTATTGGGCAGTATCGGGAGACCCAGTACTTC. Encoded protein: CASSIGQYRETQYF.

Many counts were recorded for this clonotype. The V gene is TRBV5-6, the J gene TRBJ1-1; 7 bases agree with TRBD1. Looked up from germline, CDR1 is SGHDT and CDR2 is YYEEEE. This CDR3 spans 13 amino acids. The J segment lost 7 bases and the V segment lost 3 bases, leaving 6 bases of the junction unmatched. DNA of the CDR3: TGTGCCAGCAGCTCAGGGGGAGCGCGTGAAGCTTTCTTT. The encoded protein is CASSSGGAREAFF.

The genes are TRBV7-9 and TRBJ2-1, with D perhaps TRBD2 (6 bases). The germline CDR1 and CDR2 sequences are SEHNR and FQNEAQ (reference sequence). This CDR3 has 13 residues. Between the trimmed V and J ends, which lost 7 bases and 7 bases, there was a span of 14 bases. The CDR3 loop reads CASNGQGLNEQFF. CDR3 DNA sequence: TGTGCCAGCAACGGACAAGGACTAAATGAGCAGTTCTTC.

This clonotype was detected ten times or more. The rearrangement links TRBV7-2 to TRBJ2-2; 7 nucleotides agree with TRBD1. The CDR3 spans 14 residues. Trimming removed 5 bases from V and 1 base from J; junction bases left unmatched: 1. Germline CDR1 and CDR2: SGHTA and FQGNSA. CDR3 residues: CASSGQENTGELFF. Written as DNA, the CDR3 is TGTGCCAGCAGCGGACAGGAGAACACCGGGGAGCTGTTTTTT.

This clonotype was seen only a few times. This chain links TRBV14 with TRBJ2-1, with D maybe TRBD2 (8 bases). V lost 5 bases to trimming and J lost 3 bases, with 17 bases between them. Germline V gene sequence: CDR1 SGHDN, CDR2 FVKESK. This CDR3 has 16 amino acids. The CDR3 sequence is CASSVQGGLVYNEQFF. In DNA, the CDR3 is TGTGCCAGCAGCGTCCAGGGGGGACTAGTCTACAATGAGCAGTTCTTC.